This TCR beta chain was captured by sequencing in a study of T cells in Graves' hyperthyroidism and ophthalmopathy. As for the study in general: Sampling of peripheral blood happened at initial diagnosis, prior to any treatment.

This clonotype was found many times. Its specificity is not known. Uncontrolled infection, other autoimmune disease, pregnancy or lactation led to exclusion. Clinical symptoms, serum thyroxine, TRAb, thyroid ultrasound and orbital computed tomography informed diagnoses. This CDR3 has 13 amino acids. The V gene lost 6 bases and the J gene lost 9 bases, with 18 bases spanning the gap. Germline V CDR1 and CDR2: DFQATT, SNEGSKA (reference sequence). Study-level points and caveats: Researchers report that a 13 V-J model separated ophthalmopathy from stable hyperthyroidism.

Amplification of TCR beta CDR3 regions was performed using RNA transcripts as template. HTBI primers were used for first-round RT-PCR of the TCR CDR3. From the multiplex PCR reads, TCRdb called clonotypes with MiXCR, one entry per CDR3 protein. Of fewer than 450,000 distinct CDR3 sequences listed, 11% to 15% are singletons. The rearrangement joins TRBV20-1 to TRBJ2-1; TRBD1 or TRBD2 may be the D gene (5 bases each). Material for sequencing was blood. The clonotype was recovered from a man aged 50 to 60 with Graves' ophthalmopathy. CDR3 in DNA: TGCAGTGCCAGGGACCGAGGACGTGGTGAGCAGTTCTTC. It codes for CSARDRGRGEQFF.